This T cell receptor beta chain is drawn from a study of blood T cell repertoires in COVID-19. Libraries were prepared by immunoSEQ multiplex PCR; TCRdb keeps only in-frame clonotypes and omits some of them. The sample has 250,000 to 350,000 clones, roughly 90% seen once. Sequenced sample: peripheral blood. This sequence originates from a man between 18 and 35 years old with active or convalescent COVID-19.

The CDR3 coding sequence is TGTGCCAGCAGCCAGGCCTGGGGGCAATCATCCCCTTCGAGCGAGCAGTACTTC. Its translation is CASSQAWGQSSPSSEQYF. The chain is built from TRBV4-2 and TRBJ2-7, with TRBD1 as a possible D gene (6 bases). The V and J ends lost 3 bases and 6 bases respectively, with 27 bases between them. The CDR3 is 18 residues long. In germline, CDR1 is LGHNA, CDR2 YNFKEQ.